This TCR beta chain comes out of a study of blood T cell repertoires in COVID-19. Across the study: The United States, Italy and Spain supplied acute and convalescent COVID-19 samples.

CDR1 is MDHEN and CDR2 is SYDVKM in the germline V gene. Trimming took off 3 bases at V and 0 bases at J, with 11 bases between the two ends. CDR3 size: 15 residues. Per the original methods: Estimation of nucleated cell counts relied on the amplification of reference gene primers. This table comes from immunoSEQ multiplex PCR, and its TCRdb copy is limited to in-frame clones, with some not included. Clonal size and the V and J genes are those of that table, whereas D and trimming came from the DNA. The sample has about 100,000 clones; more than 65% are singletons. The sequence was obtained from a man aged 55 to 69 with acute or convalescent COVID-19. Sequenced material: peripheral blood. This rearrangement joins TRBV28 to TRBJ2-5, with D perhaps matching TRBD1 (5 bases). CDR3 DNA: TGTGCCAGCAGTTTCGCAGGGCGTTACCAAGAGACCCAGTACTTC. Translated, it gives CASSFAGRYQETQYF.